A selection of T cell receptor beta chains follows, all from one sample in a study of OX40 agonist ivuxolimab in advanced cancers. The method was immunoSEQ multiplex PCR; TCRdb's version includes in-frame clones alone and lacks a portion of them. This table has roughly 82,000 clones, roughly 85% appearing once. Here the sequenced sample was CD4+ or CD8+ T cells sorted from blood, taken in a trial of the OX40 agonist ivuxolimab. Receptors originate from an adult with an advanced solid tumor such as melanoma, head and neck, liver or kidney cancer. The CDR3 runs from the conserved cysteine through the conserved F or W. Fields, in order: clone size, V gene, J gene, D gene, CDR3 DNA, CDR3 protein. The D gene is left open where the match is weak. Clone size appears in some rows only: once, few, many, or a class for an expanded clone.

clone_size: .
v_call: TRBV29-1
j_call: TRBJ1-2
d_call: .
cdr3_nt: TGCAGCGTTGAATTGGACGAAGCGAACTATGGCTACACCTTC
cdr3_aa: CSVELDEANYGYTF

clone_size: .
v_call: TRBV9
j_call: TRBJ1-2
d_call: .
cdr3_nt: TGTGCCAGCAGCATCTCGACGGATAACTATGGCTACACCTTC
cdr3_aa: CASSISTDNYGYTF

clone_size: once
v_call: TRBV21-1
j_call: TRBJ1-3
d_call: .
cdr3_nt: TGTGCCAGCGCTGTGACCGGAAACACCATATATTTT
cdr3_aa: CASAVTGNTIYF

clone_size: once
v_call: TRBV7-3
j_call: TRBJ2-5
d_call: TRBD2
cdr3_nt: TGTGCCAGCAGCACGAATAGCGGGTTAGAGACCCAGTACTTC
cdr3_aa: CASSTNSGLETQYF

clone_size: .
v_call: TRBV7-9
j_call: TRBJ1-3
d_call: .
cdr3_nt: TGTGCCAGCAGCCCCGGACAGATCTCTGGAAACACCATATATTTT
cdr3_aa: CASSPGQISGNTIYF

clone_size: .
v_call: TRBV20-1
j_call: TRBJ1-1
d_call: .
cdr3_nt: TGCAGTGCCCCAAAGAGAAATGAAGCTTTCTTT
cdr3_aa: CSAPKRNEAFF

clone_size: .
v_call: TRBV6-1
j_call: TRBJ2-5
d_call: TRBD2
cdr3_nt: TGTGCCAGCAGTGACGCGACTAGCGGGGCAGAGACCCAGTACTTC
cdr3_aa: CASSDATSGAETQYF

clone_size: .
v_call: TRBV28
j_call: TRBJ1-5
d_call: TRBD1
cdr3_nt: TGTGCCAGCAGTCCAGGGGGCGCAGCTCAGCCCCAGCATTTT
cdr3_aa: CASSPGGAAQPQHF

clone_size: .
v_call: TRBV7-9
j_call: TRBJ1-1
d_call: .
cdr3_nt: TGTGCCAGCAGCTTAGAACACCTGAACACTGAAGCTTTCTTT
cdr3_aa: CASSLEHLNTEAFF

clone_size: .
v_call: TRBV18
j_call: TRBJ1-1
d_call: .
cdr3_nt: TGTGCCAGCTCACCCCCAGGTAACACTGAAGCTTTCTTT
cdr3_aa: CASSPPGNTEAFF

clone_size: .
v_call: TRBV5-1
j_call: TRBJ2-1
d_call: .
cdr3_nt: TGCGCCAGCAGCGGGGGACTGAACTACAATGAGCAGTTCTTC
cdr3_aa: CASSGGLNYNEQFF

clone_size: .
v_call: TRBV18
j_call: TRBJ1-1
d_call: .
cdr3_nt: TGTGCCAGCTCACCACCAAGTAAGAACACTGAAGCTTTCTTT
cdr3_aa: CASSPPSKNTEAFF

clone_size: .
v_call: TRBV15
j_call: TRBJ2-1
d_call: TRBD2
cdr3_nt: TGTGCCACCAGCAGAGATCCCCAGCGGGGGAACGATGAGCAGTTCTTC
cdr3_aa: CATSRDPQRGNDEQFF

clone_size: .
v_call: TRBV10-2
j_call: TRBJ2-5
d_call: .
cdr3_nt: TGCGCCAGCAGTGAGTCCCAGGGTCCCGTGACCCAGTACTTC
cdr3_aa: CASSESQGPVTQYF

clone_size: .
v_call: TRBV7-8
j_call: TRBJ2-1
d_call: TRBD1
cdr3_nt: TGTGCCAGCAGCGGGGGGGGACAGGGAATCAATGAGCAGTTCTTC
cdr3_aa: CASSGGGQGINEQFF

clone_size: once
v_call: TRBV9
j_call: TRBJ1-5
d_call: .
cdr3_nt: TGTGCCAGCAGCGTTGGGGGGCGCAATCAGCCCCAGCATTTT
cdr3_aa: CASSVGGRNQPQHF

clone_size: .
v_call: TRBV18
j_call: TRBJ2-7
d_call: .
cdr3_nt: TGTGCCAGCTCACCAGCTCAGGGGTCATCCTACGAGCAGTACTTC
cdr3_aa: CASSPAQGSSYEQYF

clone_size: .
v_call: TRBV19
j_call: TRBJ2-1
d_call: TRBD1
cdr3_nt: TGTGCCAGTAGTCAACAGGGGGCACAGTACAATGAGCAGTTCTTC
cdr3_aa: CASSQQGAQYNEQFF

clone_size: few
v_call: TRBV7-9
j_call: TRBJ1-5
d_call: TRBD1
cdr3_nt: TGTGCCAGCAGTTATGGACAGGATCATCAGCCCCAGCATTTT
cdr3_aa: CASSYGQDHQPQHF

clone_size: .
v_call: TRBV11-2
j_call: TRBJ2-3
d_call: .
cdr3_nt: TGTGCCAGCAGCCCCGCCGGGAGAACTAGCACAGATACGCAGTATTTT
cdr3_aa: CASSPAGRTSTDTQYF

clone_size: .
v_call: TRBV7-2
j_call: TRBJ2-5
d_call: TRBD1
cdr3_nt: TGTGCCAGCAGCTTAACAGGGGGAGGCCTTGTGACCCAGTACTTC
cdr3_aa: CASSLTGGGLVTQYF

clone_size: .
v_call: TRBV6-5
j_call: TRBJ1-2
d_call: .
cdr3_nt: TGTGCCAGCAGACGAGACCAGGCTGGCTATGGCTACACCTTC
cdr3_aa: CASRRDQAGYGYTF

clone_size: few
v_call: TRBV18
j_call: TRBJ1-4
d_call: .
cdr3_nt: TGTGCCAGCTCACCACAAGGGACAATCAGTGAAAAACTGTTTTTT
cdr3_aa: CASSPQGTISEKLFF

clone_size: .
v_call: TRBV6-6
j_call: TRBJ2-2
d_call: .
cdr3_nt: TGTGCCAGCGGGCGGGCCGGGGAGCTGTTTTTT
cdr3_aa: CASGRAGELFF

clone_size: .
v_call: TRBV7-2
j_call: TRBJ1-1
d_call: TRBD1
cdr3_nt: TGTGCCAGCAGCTTAGCGAGGACAGGGAAAACTGAAGCTTTCTTT
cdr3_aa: CASSLARTGKTEAFF

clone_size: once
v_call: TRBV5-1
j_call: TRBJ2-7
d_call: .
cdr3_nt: TGCGCCAGCAGCCTAAACCTCAGGGTTAGCCCCTACGAACAGTACTTC
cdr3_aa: CASSLNLRVSPYEQYF

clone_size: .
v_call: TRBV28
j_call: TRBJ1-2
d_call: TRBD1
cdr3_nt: TGTGCCAGCACAGGGGGCTTTAGCTATGGCTACACCTTC
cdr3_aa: CASTGGFSYGYTF

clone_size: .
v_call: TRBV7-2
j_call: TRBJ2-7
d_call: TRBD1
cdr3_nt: TGTGCCAGCAGTTACACCGGGACAGGGGACTACGAGCAGTACTTC
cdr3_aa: CASSYTGTGDYEQYF

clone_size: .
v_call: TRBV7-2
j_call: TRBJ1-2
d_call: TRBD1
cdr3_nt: TGTGCCAGCAGCTTACGACAGGGAGGGAACTATGGCTACACCTTC
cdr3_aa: CASSLRQGGNYGYTF